The 20 T cell receptor beta chains below were found in one sample sequenced in a study of blood T cell repertoires in COVID-19. The table came from immunoSEQ multiplex PCR; TCRdb's copy has only in-frame clones and leaves some out. The table shows 200,000 to 300,000 clones, with 90% occurring only once. Sequenced sample: PBMCs or T cells enriched from blood (not recorded which). The source is a man aged 45-65 years who had been exposed to COVID-19.

V gene TRBV2 combines with J gene TRBJ2-5; D possibly corresponds to TRBD1 (6 bases). Germline assignment: CDR1 SNHLY and CDR2 FYNNEI. Trimming left V 3 bases short and J 1 base short, with 9 bases between. CDR3 length: 14 amino acids. The DNA for the CDR3 is TGTGCCAGCAGTGATAGGGGGACCCAAGAGACCCAGTACTTC. It translates to CASSDRGTQETQYF.

In DNA form, the CDR3 reads TGTGCCAGCAGCCTACAGGAGCCTCCCCGCGGCTACACCTTC. Translating gives CASSLQEPPRGYTF. The genes are TRBV28 and TRBJ1-2; D may be TRBD1 (5 bases). V dropped 6 bases and J dropped 8 bases, with 19 bases sitting between them. This CDR3 spans 14 amino acids. Germline V gene sequence: CDR1 MDHEN, CDR2 SYDVKM.

The V call is TRBV18, the J call TRBJ1-4, with TRBD1 matching 7 bases. With V trimmed by 2 bases and J by 4 bases, 4 bases remained unmatched. The germline gives CDR1 KGHSH, CDR2 LQKENI. The length of the CDR3 is 15 residues. CDR3 nucleotide sequence: TGTGCCAGCTCACCAGGGACAGATCTTAATGAAAAACTGTTTTTT. It encodes CASSPGTDLNEKLFF. Variable domain in full (rest from reference TRBV18 and TRBJ1-4): NAGVMQNPRHLVRRRGQEARLRCSPMKGHSHVYWYRQLPEEGLKFMVYLQKENIIDESGMPKERFSAEFPKEGPSILRIQQVVRGDSAAYFCASSPGTDLNEKLFFGSGTQLSVL.

The V call is TRBV3-1 (or the pseudogene TRBV3-2), the J call TRBJ1-3, with D unclear. CDR1 and CDR2 (germline): LGHDT, YNNKEL (reference sequence). The CDR3 extends over 13 amino acids. Trimming took off 4 bases at V and 7 bases at J, with 11 bases between the two ends. The CDR3 DNA is TGTGCCAGCAGCCCGGCCGGGTTGAACACCATATATTTT. Its translation: CASSPAGLNTIYF.

This clone has a single count. The rearrangement joins TRBV29-1 to TRBJ2-3; TRBD1 matches 8 bases. The CDR3 consists of 12 residues. Germline CDR1 and CDR2: SQVTM and ANQGSEA. V lost 6 bases and J lost 5; bases outside the gene matches: 4. The CDR3 DNA follows: TGCAGCGTCCAGGACAGGGTAGATACGCAGTATTTT. Amino acid sequence: CSVQDRVDTQYF.

This sequence joins TRBV7-9 and TRBJ2-2, with D unclear. Trimming shortened V by 5 bases and J by 4 bases, and 5 bases separated the two germline ends. This CDR3 is 12 amino acids long. Germline V gene lookup returns CDR1 SEHNR and CDR2 FQNEAQ (reference sequence). CDR3 protein: CASSPSTGELFF. The CDR3 DNA reads TGTGCCAGCAGCCCATCCACCGGGGAGCTGTTTTTT.

This clone was recorded once. Other nucleotide sequences from this sample produce the same CDR3. The J gene is TRBJ1-2, the V gene TRBV5-1; 9 bases map to TRBD1. The CDR3 totals 15 residues. Germline-derived CDR1 and CDR2 are SGHRS and YFSETQ. After removal of 4 bases from V and 2 bases from J, the junction contained 6 bases not matched to a gene. The DNA of the CDR3 is TGCGCCAGCAGCCTGGGACAGGGAGAAAACTATGGCTACACCTTC. Its protein is CASSLGQGENYGYTF.

The chain uses TRBV11-3 and TRBJ2-7; 8 bases map to TRBD1. The ends lost 5 bases at V and 3 bases at J; junction bases unmatched: 15. Per the germline V gene, CDR1 is SGHNT and CDR2 is YENEEA. This CDR3 is 17 amino acids long. The CDR3 protein is CASSPSVWTGNNYEQYV. Here the CDR3 DNA reads TGTGCCAGCAGCCCAAGTGTCTGGACAGGGAATAACTACGAGCAGTACGTC.

The rearrangement links TRBV5-4 to TRBJ2-5; D uncertain. Trimming pared 4 bases from V and 6 bases from J, leaving 13 bases between. Germline lookup yields CDR1 SGHNT and CDR2 YYREEE (reference sequence). The CDR3 is made up of 13 amino acids. In DNA form, the CDR3 reads TGTGCCAGCAGCACAGACCGAGCCCAGACCCAGTACTTC. Its protein is CASSTDRAQTQYF.

The CDR3 spells CASSGGPTFTGELFF. The DNA of the CDR3 is TGTGCCAGCAGTGGGGGGCCTACATTCACCGGGGAGCTGTTTTTT. The rearrangement links TRBV2 to TRBJ2-2; D might be TRBD1 (6 bases). The CDR3 length is 15 residues. Trimming left V 4 bases short and J 4 bases short, with 13 bases between. From germline, CDR1 is SNHLY and CDR2 FYNNEI.

In regard to this clone: Other DNA sequences in this specimen translate into the identical CDR3. The chain carries TRBV7-9 and TRBJ2-5, with D hard to call. The CDR3 loop spans 11 amino acids. Trimming shortened V by 5 bases and J by 4 bases, and 5 bases separated the two germline ends. Germline V gene lookup returns CDR1 SEHNR and CDR2 FQNEAQ (reference sequence). CDR3 DNA sequence: TGTGCCAGCAGCCCCGGAGAGACCCAGTACTTC. Translation gives CASSPGETQYF.

The chain carries TRBV13 and TRBJ2-7; the D gene is possibly TRBD2 (5 bases). CDR1 PRHDT and CDR2 FYEKMQ come from the germline V gene (reference sequence). This CDR3 is 16 amino acids long. CDR3 loop: CASSIGGRAIDYEQYV. The CDR3 DNA is TGTGCCAGCAGCATAGGTGGGCGGGCCATCGACTACGAGCAGTACGTC.

The chain couples TRBV12-3 or TRBV12-4 to TRBJ1-1; no firm D call. The CDR3 has 13 amino acids. V was cut by 5 bases and J by 2 bases, with 9 bases left in between. The CDR3 is CASSPQPNTEAFF. Written as DNA, the CDR3 is TGTGCCAGCAGTCCACAACCCAACACTGAAGCTTTCTTT.

The chain links TRBV30 to TRBJ1-1; no clear D. This CDR3 region has 14 residues. The V and J ends lost 1 base and 0 bases respectively, with 9 bases between them. Per germline, CDR1 GTSNPN and CDR2 SVGIG (reference sequence). The CDR3 DNA reads as TGTGCCTGGAGTGGTCCACTCCTGAACACTGAAGCTTTCTTT. Translated, it gives CAWSGPLLNTEAFF.

This clone showed up just once. The chain employs TRBV30 and TRBJ1-2; no reliable D call. CDR1 is GTSNPN and CDR2 is SVGIG in the germline V gene (reference sequence). The CDR3 is 12 amino acids. V gave up 1 base and J gave up 4 bases, with 7 bases separating them. CDR3 bases: TGTGCCTGGAGTGGGGCGATCTATGGCTACACCTTC. Its protein product is CAWSGAIYGYTF.

Details on this clone: The same CDR3 also results from other DNA sequences found in this sample. The chain employs TRBV20-1 and TRBJ1-2, with D unresolved. Germline lookup yields CDR1 DFQATT and CDR2 SNEGSKA (reference sequence). There are 11 residues in the CDR3. The ends were cut back, 6 bases at V and 7 bases at J, with 12 bases in the middle. CDR3 residues: CSARERVGYTF. The CDR3 nucleotides are TGCAGTGCAAGGGAGCGGGTTGGCTACACCTTC.

V is TRBV7-9 and J is TRBJ1-3; no reliable D call. The V and J ends lost 2 bases and 1 base respectively, with 9 bases between them. Germline values: CDR1 SEHNR, CDR2 FQNEAQ (reference sequence). The CDR3 runs 15 residues. The CDR3 here is CASSLFGGSGNTIYF. CDR3 sequence (DNA): TGTGCCAGCAGCTTATTTGGCGGTTCTGGAAACACCATATATTTT.

In its sample, this clone was seen once. The V gene is TRBV7-3, the J gene TRBJ1-1; D is ambiguous. Trimming took 3 bases from V and 4 from J, leaving 6 bases between them. Germline V gene sequence: CDR1 SGHTA, CDR2 FQGTGA. The CDR3 length is 12 residues. CDR3 sequence reads: CASSFEFTEAFF. The CDR3 bases are TGTGCCAGCAGCTTCGAGTTCACTGAAGCTTTCTTT. The full variable domain, with the rest looked up from reference TRBV7-3 and TRBJ1-1, is GAGVSQTPSNKVTEKGKYVELRCDPISGHTALYWYRQSLGQGPEFLIYFQGTGAADDSGLPNDRFFAVRPEGSVSTLKIQRTERGDSAVYLCASSFEFTEAFFGQGTRLTVV.

The chain couples TRBV3-1 (or the pseudogene TRBV3-2) to TRBJ2-7; 9 nucleotides agree with TRBD1. Germline CDR1 and CDR2: LGHDT and YNNKEL (reference sequence). V trimming: 2 bases; J trimming: 6 bases; junction bases outside the gene matches: 8. The CDR3 extends over 15 amino acids. For the CDR3, the DNA is TGTGCCAGCAGCCAATTTACGGGACAGGGCTCCGAGCAGTACTTC. It translates to CASSQFTGQGSEQYF.

This clone occurred once. The genes are TRBV28 and TRBJ2-7, with D unresolved. Trimming removed 3 bases from V and 0 bases from J, with 6 bases in between. This CDR3 region has 13 residues. Germline lookup yields CDR1 MDHEN and CDR2 SYDVKM. This CDR3 is CASSFAGSYEQYV. CDR3 sequence (DNA): TGTGCCAGCAGTTTCGCCGGCTCCTACGAGCAGTACGTC.